Below, 32 T cell receptor beta chains from the same sample are listed, as sequenced in a study of T cell responses to AZD1222 COVID-19 vaccine. This table comes from immunoSEQ multiplex PCR, and its TCRdb copy is limited to in-frame clones, with some not included. The table includes 100,000 to 150,000 clones, around nine tenths detected once. The input for sequencing was peripheral blood, taken on day 0 of AZD1222 vaccination. These receptors were collected from an adult in good health.

This clone has only one observation. This rearrangement joins TRBV6-5 to TRBJ1-4; D uncertain. The CDR3 extends over 14 amino acids. The V gene lost 4 bases and the J gene lost 4 bases, with 10 bases spanning the gap. Germline V gene lookup returns CDR1 MNHEY and CDR2 SVGAGI. In DNA form, the CDR3 reads TGTGCCAGCAGTTCTAGGCGGGTTAATGAAAAACTGTTTTTT. It specifies CASSSRRVNEKLFF.

This clone occurred a few times. J is TRBJ2-5 and V is TRBV30; tentatively, D is TRBD2 (6 bases). This CDR3 is built from 12 residues. CDR1 GTSNPN and CDR2 SVGIG come from the germline V gene (reference sequence). Trimming removed 1 base from V and 5 bases from J, with 8 bases in between. The CDR3 sequence is CAWSAGRETQYF. CDR3 DNA: TGTGCCTGGAGTGCAGGGAGGGAGACCCAGTACTTC.

The chain carries TRBV19 and TRBJ1-5, with 7 bases that match TRBD1. The CDR3 contains 17 residues. Germline assignment: CDR1 LNHDA and CDR2 SQIVND (reference sequence). J was trimmed by 5 bases and V by 3 bases; bases with no gene match: 13. The CDR3 DNA sequence: TGTGCCAGTAGTATTACTCGACAGGGAAGGCGGGATCAGCCCCAGCATTTT. It translates to CASSITRQGRRDQPQHF.

The chain joins TRBV7-2 to TRBJ1-3, with 7 positions matching TRBD1. After removal of 7 bases from V and 4 bases from J, the junction contained 4 bases not matched to a gene. This CDR3 region has 13 residues. The V gene's germline CDR1 is SGHTA and CDR2 FQGNSA. In nucleotides, the CDR3 is TGTGCCAGCACCCCGGACAGGGGAAACACCATATATTTT. This translates into CASTPDRGNTIYF.

The chain is built from TRBV3-1 (or the pseudogene TRBV3-2) and TRBJ1-2; 7 bases align to TRBD1. Trimming cost V 4 bases and J 7 bases; bases outside gene matches: 6. CDR3 size: 13 residues. Germline values: CDR1 LGHDT, CDR2 YNNKEL (reference sequence). CDR3 DNA: TGTGCCAGCAGCCCGACAGGGAGTGCTGGCTACACCTTC. Protein product: CASSPTGSAGYTF.

This clone appeared a single time. The V and J genes are TRBV6-5 and TRBJ1-3; D gene ambiguous. In germline, CDR1 is MNHEY, CDR2 SVGAGI. This CDR3 has 15 residues. V was clipped by 4 bases and J by 0 bases, with 10 bases between them. The CDR3 nucleotides are TGTGCCAGCAGTTTTGACCGCCGCTCTGGAAACACCATATATTTT. Protein sequence: CASSFDRRSGNTIYF.

V is TRBV6-1 and J is TRBJ1-1; unclear D gene. The CDR3 is 12 amino acids. Germline loops: CDR1 MNHNS, CDR2 SASEGT. Trimming left V 2 bases short and J 5 bases short, with 6 bases between. The CDR3 DNA reads TGTGCCAGCAGTGAATTGGGGACTGAAGCTTTCTTT. It is translated as CASSELGTEAFF.

The rearrangement uses TRBV6-1 and TRBJ1-1; D is undetermined. V shed 2 bases and J shed 6 bases, with 10 bases lying between them. Germline-derived CDR1 and CDR2 are MNHNS and SASEGT. The CDR3 has 13 amino acids. The CDR3 sequence: CASSESGSPEAFF. The CDR3, as DNA: TGTGCCAGCAGTGAAAGCGGGTCCCCTGAAGCTTTCTTT.

The CDR3 DNA is TGTGCCAGCAGCGTAGTTACCGGGGAGCTGTTTTTT. Its translation: CASSVVTGELFF. The chain carries TRBV9 and TRBJ2-2; D is uncertain. This CDR3 contains 12 residues. The germline CDR1 and CDR2 sequences are SGDLS and YYNGEE. V lost 0 bases and J 5 bases, leaving 2 bases between the germline ends.

The chain carries TRBV19 and TRBJ2-2, with D possibly matching TRBD1 (6 bases). The germline V gene encodes CDR1 LNHDA and CDR2 SQIVND (reference sequence). This CDR3 contains 16 residues. V gave up 7 bases and J gave up 6 bases, with 21 bases separating them. DNA of the CDR3: TGTGCCAGTACCCACACAGGGAAGCTGCGGGCCGGGGAGCTGTTTTTT. This encodes CASTHTGKLRAGELFF.

This clone was picked up a small number of times. The V gene is TRBV10-3, the J gene TRBJ1-1, with D hard to call. The V end was cut by 6 bases, the J end by 0 bases, with 11 bases between. The CDR3 extends over 14 amino acids. Germline V gives CDR1 ENHRY, CDR2 SYGVKD. CDR3 sequence: CAISRLGMNTEAFF. The CDR3 coding sequence is TGTGCCATCAGCCGACTGGGGATGAACACTGAAGCTTTCTTT.

This clone was seen a single time. This chain connects TRBV19 to TRBJ1-2; 10 nucleotides agree with TRBD1. CDR1 and CDR2 (germline): LNHDA, SQIVND (reference sequence). J gave up 10 bases and V 8 bases, and 10 bases lay outside the gene matches. The CDR3 consists of 13 residues. CDR3 amino acids: CASLLPGQGIYTF. Here the CDR3 DNA reads TGTGCCAGTCTGTTGCCGGGACAGGGGATCTACACCTTC.

There are a few counts of this clone. This chain links TRBV7-9 with TRBJ1-2; the D is unclear. The ends were cut back, 1 base at V and 4 bases at J, with 10 bases in the middle. The CDR3 totals 14 residues. Looked up from germline, CDR1 is SEHNR and CDR2 is FQNEAQ (reference sequence). CDR3 DNA: TGTGCCAGCAGCTTAGGGATCGAAGGCTATGGCTACACCTTC. As protein: CASSLGIEGYGYTF.

The rearrangement uses TRBV19 and TRBJ2-2; TRBD2 matches at 12 bases. Germline CDR1 LNHDA, CDR2 SQIVND (reference sequence). This CDR3 is built from 16 residues. V shed 7 bases, J shed 5 bases, and the junction held 8 bases outside the gene matches. CDR3 sequence: CASTKLAGGGTGELFF. CDR3 nucleotide sequence: TGTGCCAGTACAAAACTAGCGGGGGGCGGGACCGGGGAGCTGTTTTTT.

V usage is TRBV30 and J usage is TRBJ1-6, with D hard to call. V dropped 7 bases and J dropped 10 bases, with 14 bases sitting between them. The V gene's germline CDR1 is GTSNPN and CDR2 SVGIG (reference sequence). The CDR3 covers 12 residues. The CDR3 sequence is CASATFESPLHF. The DNA of the CDR3 is TGTGCCTCCGCGACATTCGAATCACCCCTCCACTTT.

The V and J genes are TRBV2 and TRBJ1-6; D not certain. The ends were cut back, 4 bases at V and 5 bases at J, with 6 bases in the middle. CDR3 length: 13 residues. Germline V gene lookup returns CDR1 SNHLY and CDR2 FYNNEI. The CDR3 DNA sequence: TGTGCCAGCAGTGGAGAGAATAATTCACCCCTCCACTTT. It yields the protein CASSGENNSPLHF.

The chain joins TRBV5-1 to TRBJ1-1, with 7 nucleotides matching TRBD1. Germline V CDR1 and CDR2: SGHRS, YFSETQ. V shed 9 bases, J shed 1 base, and the junction held 9 bases outside the gene matches. The CDR3 has 14 residues. CDR3 sequence: CATRRDSQNTEAFF. CDR3 DNA: TGCGCCACCAGGCGGGACAGCCAGAACACTGAAGCTTTCTTT. Full variable domain (rest looked up from reference TRBV5-1 and TRBJ1-1): KAGVTQTPRYLIKTRGQQVTLSCSPISGHRSVSWYQQTPGQGLQFLFEYFSETQRNKGNFPGRFSGRQFSNSRSEMNVSTLELGDSALYLCATRRDSQNTEAFFGQGTRLTVV.

In this sample, this clone turned up once. V and J are TRBV6-5 and TRBJ2-1; D is undetermined. The V end lost 6 bases, the J end lost 3 bases, and 12 bases lay between the germline ends. Germline V CDR1 and CDR2: MNHEY, SVGAGI. There are 14 residues in the CDR3. CDR3 DNA: TGTGCCAGCAGCAGGCTATATGGCTACAATGAGCAGTTCTTC. Amino acid sequence: CASSRLYGYNEQFF.

DNA for the CDR3: TGTGCCAGCAGCTTATTCACAGGCGAAAAACTGTTTTTT. Encoded protein: CASSLFTGEKLFF. The V and J genes are TRBV7-9 and TRBJ1-4; tentative D call: TRBD1 (5 bases). V lost 2 bases, J lost 8 bases, and 9 bases lay in between. This CDR3 is built from 13 residues. Germline CDR1 reads SEHNR; CDR2 reads FQNEAQ (reference sequence).

The V gene is TRBV7-2, the J gene TRBJ1-2, with D tentatively TRBD1 (6 bases). Germline V gene data show CDR1 as SGHTA and CDR2 as FQGNSA. The CDR3 consists of 15 residues. V was trimmed by 4 bases and J by 1 base, leaving 13 bases between them. The CDR3 DNA is TGTGCCAGCAGCTCATATTACAGGGATAACTATGGCTACACCTTC. It encodes CASSSYYRDNYGYTF.

The chain has TRBV2 and TRBJ2-2; D gene ambiguous. This CDR3 comprises 14 residues. Trimming stripped 5 bases from V and 10 bases from J, with 17 bases between. Germline CDR1 reads SNHLY; CDR2 reads FYNNEI. The chain's CDR3 is CASSYPNADEELFF. The CDR3 DNA is TGTGCCAGCAGTTACCCGAATGCCGACGAGGAGCTGTTTTTT.

This clone showed up just a few times. In DNA, the CDR3 is TGCAGCGTTGAAGGGGGACAGGGGGCGGATGAGCAGTTCTTC. It yields the protein CSVEGGQGADEQFF. The V and J genes are TRBV29-1 and TRBJ2-1, with 12 bases aligning to TRBD1. J gave up 8 bases and V 1 base, and 3 bases lay outside the gene matches. The CDR3 length is 14 residues. Germline CDR1 SQVTM, CDR2 ANQGSEA.

As regards this clone: Different DNA sequences within this sample yield the same CDR3. This chain links TRBV18 with TRBJ1-3; D gene unclear. The germline CDR1 and CDR2 sequences are KGHSH and LQKENI. Trimming removed 6 bases from V and 4 bases from J, with 10 bases in between. The CDR3 covers 13 residues. In DNA, the CDR3 is TGTGCCAGCTCGCCAGACTCGGGAAACACCATATATTTT. Protein sequence: CASSPDSGNTIYF.

This rearrangement joins TRBV3-1 (or the pseudogene TRBV3-2) to TRBJ2-4; D is unresolved. The CDR3 has 13 amino acids. CDR1 is LGHDT and CDR2 is YNNKEL in the germline V gene (reference sequence). V lost 4 bases and J 1 base, leaving 5 bases between the germline ends. Here the CDR3 reads CASSPQAKNIQYF. The CDR3, as DNA: TGTGCCAGCAGCCCGCAGGCCAAAAACATTCAGTACTTC.

The rearrangement links TRBV7-2 to TRBJ1-1; D unclear. The CDR3 contains 13 residues. V lost 4 bases and J lost 3, with 9 bases in between. Germline V gene sequence: CDR1 SGHTA, CDR2 FQGNSA. CDR3 sequence: CASSSPSHTEAFF. The CDR3 DNA sequence: TGTGCCAGCAGCTCGCCATCACACACTGAAGCTTTCTTT. The full variable domain, its missing parts supplied by reference TRBV7-2 and TRBJ1-1, is GAGVSQSPSNKVTEKGKDVELRCDPISGHTALYWYRQSLGQGLEFLIYFQGNSAPDKSGLPSDRFSAERTGGSVSTLTIQRTQQEDSAVYLCASSSPSHTEAFFGQGTRLTVV.

The rearrangement uses TRBV27 and TRBJ2-7; no clear D. This CDR3 is built from 14 residues. Per the germline V gene, CDR1 is MNHEY and CDR2 is SMNVEV (reference sequence). V dropped 5 bases and J dropped 3 bases, with 14 bases sitting between them. Here the CDR3 reads CASSPGPLGYEQYF. The CDR3 DNA sequence: TGTGCCAGCAGTCCCGGGCCTTTGGGCTACGAGCAGTACTTC.

The CDR3 loop is CASSRPTGKTEAFF. The CDR3 nucleotides read TGTGCCAGCAGCCGCCCGACAGGCAAGACTGAAGCTTTCTTT. The chain couples TRBV7-8 to TRBJ1-1, with D perhaps TRBD1 (6 bases). The CDR3 runs 14 residues. Germline lookup yields CDR1 SGHVS and CDR2 FQNEAQ. Trimming took 5 bases from V and 5 from J, leaving 15 bases between them.

The rearrangement links TRBV10-2 to TRBJ1-1; D unresolved. V lost 0 bases to trimming and J lost 8 bases, with 10 bases between them. CDR3 length: 13 amino acids. Germline values: CDR1 WSHSY, CDR2 SAAADI. The CDR3 DNA follows: TGCGCCAGCAGTGAGTCGCACCCAGCCGAAGCTTTCTTT. Its protein product is CASSESHPAEAFF.

V usage is TRBV19 and J usage is TRBJ1-5; D is possibly TRBD1 (6 bases). Germline V gives CDR1 LNHDA, CDR2 SQIVND (reference sequence). Trimming cost V 6 bases and J 0 bases, with 12 bases left between them. This CDR3 has 15 residues. The CDR3 protein is CASSLNRVSNQPQHF. CDR3 bases: TGTGCCAGTAGCCTCAACAGGGTTAGCAATCAGCCCCAGCATTTT.

The chain recombines TRBV9 with TRBJ1-3; D is possibly TRBD1 (5 bases). CDR1 and CDR2 from the germline V gene are SGDLS and YYNGEE. CDR3 length equals 14 residues. Trimming removed 7 bases at V and 4 bases at J, with 15 bases between. The CDR3 DNA reads as TGTGCCAGCTCCCGACAGAACTTGGGAAACACCATATATTTT. Translating gives CASSRQNLGNTIYF.

The chain is built from TRBV18 and TRBJ1-1; D call uncertain. The V gene lost 0 bases and the J gene lost 0 bases, with 5 bases spanning the gap. The CDR3 is made up of 14 amino acids. Germline V gives CDR1 KGHSH, CDR2 LQKENI. The CDR3 region is CASSPPDLNTEAFF. For the CDR3, the DNA is TGTGCCAGCTCACCACCGGACCTGAACACTGAAGCTTTCTTT.

CDR3 loop: CAWSDWDGNYGYTF. For the CDR3, the DNA is TGTGCCTGGAGTGACTGGGACGGAAACTATGGCTACACCTTC. The chain recombines TRBV30 with TRBJ1-2; maybe TRBD1 (5 bases). The V gene lost 1 base and the J gene lost 2 bases, with 11 bases spanning the gap. This CDR3 comprises 14 residues. Germline values: CDR1 GTSNPN, CDR2 SVGIG (reference sequence).